These 8 T cell receptor beta chains originate from one sample sequenced in a study of blood T cell repertoires in COVID-19. Sequencing used immunoSEQ multiplex PCR; TCRdb keeps in-frame clones, though not all of them. Among tens of thousands of clones, roughly 92% were seen once, and the ten largest hold about 5.9%. Sample: peripheral blood. The receptors here all came from a woman aged 60-75 years with active COVID-19.

In DNA form, the CDR3 reads TGCAGCGCCCAGCTGGAGGGGCGCTCCTACGAGCAGTACTTC. It specifies CSAQLEGRSYEQYF. The genes are TRBV29-1 and TRBJ2-7; tentative D call: TRBD2 (6 bases). In germline, CDR1 is SQVTM, CDR2 ANQGSEA. The CDR3 spans 14 residues. Trimming left V 7 bases short and J 0 bases short, with 16 bases between.

The rearrangement uses TRBV7-2 and TRBJ2-3, with 7 bases identical to TRBD2. The CDR3 loop spans 16 amino acids. V trimming: 5 bases; J trimming: 1 base; junction bases outside the gene matches: 9. Germline CDR1 is SGHTA and CDR2 is FQGNSA. The CDR3 bases are TGTGCCAGCAGCCCACCCAGGGCGGGGGGCACAGATACGCAGTATTTT. This sequence encodes CASSPPRAGGTDTQYF.

The V gene is TRBV11-3, the J gene TRBJ2-7; the D is unclear. The CDR3 totals 14 residues. CDR1 SGHNT and CDR2 YENEEA come from the germline V gene. Trimming pared 7 bases from V and 1 base from J, leaving 14 bases between. CDR3 region: CASTPGRISYEQYF. The CDR3 DNA is TGTGCCAGCACCCCCGGCAGGATATCCTACGAGCAGTACTTC.

The chain links TRBV7-8 to TRBJ2-7, with 8 bases that match TRBD1. Trimming removed 5 bases from V and 0 bases from J; junction bases left unmatched: 6. This CDR3 region has 15 residues. Looked up from germline, CDR1 is SGHVS and CDR2 is FQNEAQ. CDR3 residues: CASSTGQESSYEQYF. The DNA for the CDR3 is TGTGCCAGCAGCACGGGACAGGAGAGCTCCTACGAGCAGTACTTC.

The J gene is TRBJ1-6, the V gene TRBV28; 10 bases agree with TRBD1. Germline V gene lookup returns CDR1 MDHEN and CDR2 SYDVKM. J lost 9 bases, V lost 6 bases, and 5 bases had no gene match. This CDR3 comprises 14 residues. The CDR3 coding sequence is TGTGCCAGCAGGCCGGGACAGGGGACTTCACCCCTCCACTTT. It translates to CASRPGQGTSPLHF. Combining the CDR3 with reference TRBV28 and TRBJ1-6 gives the whole variable domain DVKVTQSSRYLVKRTGEKVFLECVQDMDHENMFWYRQDPGLGLRLIYFSYDVKMKEKGDIPEGYSVSREKKERFSLILESASTNQTSMYLCASRPGQGTSPLHFGNGTRLTVT.

Written as DNA, the CDR3 is TGTGCCAGCAGCTTAGGCGGGGCAGGGGGAACCAAAAACATTCAGTACTTC. The encoded protein is CASSLGGAGGTKNIQYF. V is TRBV7-2 and J is TRBJ2-4, with D perhaps TRBD1 (7 bases). V lost 1 base, J lost 2 bases, and 15 bases lay in between. This CDR3 contains 17 residues. CDR1 and CDR2 from the germline V gene are SGHTA and FQGNSA.

This chain links TRBV4-3 with TRBJ1-1; TRBD1 aligns across 8 bases. With 0 bases clipped from V and 4 bases from J, the junction kept 4 bases outside the gene matches. The CDR3 extends over 15 amino acids. Germline V CDR1 and CDR2: LGHNA, YSLEER. The CDR3 nucleotides read TGCGCCAGCAGCCAAGAATTTACAGGGGGCACTGAAGCTTTCTTT. It specifies CASSQEFTGGTEAFF.

The CDR3 DNA reads TGTGCCAGCAGTTTAACAGGCTATGGCTACACCTTC. Translating gives CASSLTGYGYTF. This chain joins TRBV28 and TRBJ1-2, with TRBD1 as a possible D gene (5 bases). The CDR3 spans 12 residues. Per the germline V gene, CDR1 is MDHEN and CDR2 is SYDVKM. Trimming took 2 bases from V and 4 from J, leaving 5 bases between them.